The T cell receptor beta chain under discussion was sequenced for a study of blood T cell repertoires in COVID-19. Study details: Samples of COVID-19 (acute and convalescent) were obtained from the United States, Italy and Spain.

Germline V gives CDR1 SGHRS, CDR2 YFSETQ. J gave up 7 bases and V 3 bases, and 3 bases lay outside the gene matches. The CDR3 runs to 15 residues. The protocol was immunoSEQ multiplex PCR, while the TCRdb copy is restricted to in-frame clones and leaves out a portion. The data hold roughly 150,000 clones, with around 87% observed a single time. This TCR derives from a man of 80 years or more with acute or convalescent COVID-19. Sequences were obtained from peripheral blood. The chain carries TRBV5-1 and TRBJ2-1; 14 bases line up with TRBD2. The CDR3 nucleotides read TGCGCCAGCAGCTGGGGACTAGCGGGAGATAATGAGCAGTTCTTC. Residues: CASSWGLAGDNEQFF.